The rows below give T cell receptor beta chains drawn from one sample of a study of shared clonotypes between healthy human individuals. Only in-frame clones appear in the TCRdb table, and some are missing; sequencing was by immunoSEQ multiplex PCR. The data hold approximately 1,000,000 clones, with 75% to 85% observed a single time. Sequencing used memory CD4+ T cells from PBMCs. These TCRs come from a man between 18 and 35 years old in good health. Some clones in this sample may be carry-over from other donors' samples. Each CDR3 is given with its conserved first and last residue. The D gene is left open where the match is weak. Expanded clones are given a class, and other clones once, few, many or no size at all.

V: TRBV6-5
J: TRBJ1-3
D: TRBD1
size: .
CDR3: CASSGTASGNTIYF
DNA: TGTGCCAGCAGTGGGACAGCCTCTGGAAACACCATATATTTT

V: TRBV5-1
J: TRBJ2-5
D: .
size: .
CDR3: CASSRQWSETQYF
DNA: TGCGCCAGCTCCCGACAGTGGTCGGAGACCCAGTACTTC

V: TRBV5-4
J: TRBJ2-3
D: TRBD2
size: .
CDR3: CASSSGLVLNTQYF
DNA: TGTGCCAGCAGCTCTGGACTAGTACTAAATACGCAGTATTTT

V: TRBV2
J: TRBJ1-2
D: .
size: .
CDR3: CASSVSDTGYGYTF
DNA: TGTGCCAGCAGTGTTTCGGACACTGGGTATGGCTACACCTTC

V: TRBV5-4
J: TRBJ2-2
D: .
size: once
CDR3: CASSVTATGELFF
DNA: TGTGCCAGCAGCGTGACAGCGACCGGGGAGCTGTTTTTT

V: TRBV10-3
J: TRBJ2-3
D: .
size: .
CDR3: CAISESGPRGADTQYF
DNA: TGTGCCATCAGTGAGTCTGGCCCGAGGGGGGCGGATACGCAGTATTTT

V: TRBV28
J: TRBJ1-5
D: .
size: .
CDR3: CASSPGTNNQPQHF
DNA: TGTGCCAGCAGCCCCGGGACAAACAATCAGCCCCAGCATTTT

V: TRBV4-2
J: TRBJ2-1
D: TRBD2
size: .
CDR3: CASSQAHGRVYNEQFF
DNA: TGTGCCAGCAGCCAGGCCCACGGGAGGGTATACAATGAGCAGTTCTTC

V: TRBV7-9
J: TRBJ1-5
D: .
size: .
CDR3: CASSSFVEPQHF
DNA: TGTGCCAGCAGTAGTTTTGTGGAGCCCCAGCATTTT

V: TRBV18
J: TRBJ2-5
D: TRBD2
size: .
CDR3: CASSRTSGQETQYF
DNA: TGTGCCAGCTCACGGACTAGCGGCCAAGAGACCCAGTACTTC

V: TRBV7-2
J: TRBJ2-2
D: TRBD2
size: .
CDR3: CASSLARTSIGELFF
DNA: TGTGCCAGCAGCTTAGCTAGGACTAGCATTGGGGAGCTGTTTTTT

V: TRBV5-6
J: TRBJ2-1
D: .
size: .
CDR3: CASSTGTRSYNEQFF
DNA: TGTGCCAGCAGCACTGGGACGCGCTCCTACAATGAGCAGTTCTTC

V: TRBV4-2
J: TRBJ2-7
D: .
size: .
CDR3: CASSRLTTGSSYEQYF
DNA: TGTGCCAGCAGCCGACTAACCACCGGGTCCTCCTACGAGCAGTACTTC

V: TRBV7-9
J: TRBJ1-1
D: .
size: few
CDR3: CASSTSGWPPTSFF
DNA: TGTGCCAGCAGCACATCCGGTTGGCCTCCAACCTCCTTCTTT

V: TRBV27
J: TRBJ1-4
D: TRBD1
size: few
CDR3: CASSLGAPDRSYEKLFF
DNA: TGTGCCAGCAGTCTGGGGGCCCCGGACAGGAGCTATGAAAAACTGTTTTTT

V: TRBV6-1
J: TRBJ1-1
D: TRBD1
size: once
CDR3: CASSEAVEGHRGVFF
DNA: TGTGCCAGCAGTGAAGCAGTGGAAGGTCACAGGGGTGTTTTCTTT

V: TRBV18
J: TRBJ1-5
D: TRBD1
size: .
CDR3: CASSPTTGGQPQHF
DNA: TGTGCCAGCTCACCAACTACAGGGGGTCAGCCCCAGCATTTT

V: TRBV5-1
J: TRBJ2-2
D: .
size: .
CDR3: CASSFQGSDTGELFF
DNA: TGCGCCAGCAGTTTTCAGGGGTCGGACACCGGGGAGCTGTTTTTT

V: TRBV2
J: TRBJ2-7
D: .
size: .
CDR3: CASRGYQGHEQYF
DNA: TGTGCCAGCAGGGGATATCAGGGACACGAGCAGTACTTC

V: TRBV5-1
J: TRBJ1-5
D: .
size: .
CDR3: CASSPNPNQPQHF
DNA: TGCGCCAGCAGCCCAAACCCCAATCAGCCCCAGCATTTT

V: TRBV28
J: TRBJ2-7
D: .
size: .
CDR3: CASSLPHSGEQYF
DNA: TGTGCCAGCAGTCTCCCCCACAGCGGTGAGCAGTACTTC

V: TRBV5-1
J: TRBJ1-5
D: TRBD1
size: .
CDR3: CASRVGTGGGQPQHF
DNA: TGCGCCAGCAGGGTGGGGACAGGGGGCGGTCAGCCCCAGCATTTT

V: TRBV6-5
J: TRBJ1-3
D: .
size: .
CDR3: CASTPAGGNTIYF
DNA: TGTGCCAGCACCCCCGCCGGCGGAAACACCATATATTTT

V: TRBV2
J: TRBJ2-5
D: .
size: .
CDR3: CASSSPVRETQYF
DNA: TGTGCCAGCAGTTCCCCAGTTCGGGAGACCCAGTACTTC

V: TRBV29-1
J: TRBJ1-1
D: .
size: .
CDR3: CSVKMRTPLGSTEAFF
DNA: TGCAGCGTAAAGATGAGGACACCTCTCGGGAGCACTGAAGCTTTCTTT

V: TRBV7-2
J: TRBJ2-6
D: .
size: .
CDR3: CASSPQGIPSGANVLTF
DNA: TGTGCCAGCAGCCCGCAGGGGATTCCCTCTGGGGCCAACGTCCTGACTTTC

V: TRBV5-6
J: TRBJ2-3
D: TRBD1
size: few
CDR3: CASSRQGLIGTDTQYF
DNA: TGTGCCAGCAGTCGACAGGGGTTAATTGGGACAGATACGCAGTATTTT

V: TRBV12-1
J: TRBJ2-6
D: .
size: few
CDR3: CASSFRFSGANVLTF
DNA: TGTGCCAGCAGCTTTCGGTTCTCTGGGGCCAACGTCCTGACTTTC

V: TRBV15
J: TRBJ2-7
D: TRBD2
size: .
CDR3: CATSSSGTSGDEQYF
DNA: TGTGCCACCAGCAGCTCCGGGACTAGCGGCGACGAGCAGTACTTC

V: TRBV7-2
J: TRBJ1-5
D: .
size: .
CDR3: CASSLDAQPQHF
DNA: TGTGCCAGCAGCCTAGACGCTCAGCCCCAGCATTTT

V: TRBV7-9
J: TRBJ2-1
D: .
size: .
CDR3: CASSTGGSGYNEQFF
DNA: TGTGCCAGCAGCACTGGGGGTAGCGGTTACAATGAGCAGTTCTTC

V: TRBV25-1
J: TRBJ2-2
D: .
size: .
CDR3: CASSDRGAGGELFF
DNA: TGTGCCAGCAGTGACAGGGGGGCAGGCGGGGAGCTGTTTTTT

V: TRBV5-1
J: TRBJ2-7
D: .
size: .
CDR3: CASSLAQGPYEQYF
DNA: TGCGCCAGCAGCTTGGCTCAGGGCCCCTACGAGCAGTACTTC

V: TRBV5-1
J: TRBJ2-5
D: .
size: .
CDR3: CASSPLPEPQETQYF
DNA: TGCGCCAGCAGCCCACTCCCAGAACCCCAAGAGACCCAGTACTTC

V: TRBV5-1
J: TRBJ1-3
D: .
size: .
CDR3: CASSPNTISWNTIYF
DNA: TGCGCCAGCAGCCCTAACACCATTTCGTGGAACACCATATATTTT

V: TRBV5-6
J: TRBJ1-2
D: .
size: .
CDR3: CASSLSSPGGGYTF
DNA: TGTGCCAGCAGCTTGTCTTCTCCGGGCGGTGGCTACACCTTC

V: TRBV30
J: TRBJ1-5
D: TRBD1
size: .
CDR3: CAWRATGGGQPQHF
DNA: TGTGCCTGGAGGGCAACAGGGGGCGGCCAGCCCCAGCATTTT

V: TRBV2
J: TRBJ2-3
D: TRBD1
size: .
CDR3: CASSGQGVGTDTQYF
DNA: TGTGCCAGCAGTGGACAGGGTGTGGGCACAGATACGCAGTATTTT

V: TRBV4-1
J: TRBJ1-2
D: .
size: .
CDR3: CASSQVGRLDYGYTF
DNA: TGCGCCAGCAGCCAAGTCGGACGGCTCGACTATGGCTACACCTTC

V: TRBV11-3
J: TRBJ2-5
D: TRBD1
size: .
CDR3: CASSFRTGGRETQYF
DNA: TGTGCCAGCAGCTTTAGGACAGGGGGCAGGGAGACCCAGTACTTC

V: TRBV27
J: TRBJ2-5
D: TRBD2
size: many
CDR3: CASKRLAGGAIQETQYF
DNA: TGTGCCAGCAAAAGACTAGCGGGAGGGGCCATCCAAGAGACCCAGTACTTC

V: TRBV5-1
J: TRBJ2-3
D: .
size: .
CDR3: CASSGSSGTDTQYF
DNA: TGCGCCAGCAGCGGCAGTAGCGGCACAGATACGCAGTATTTT

V: TRBV7-3
J: TRBJ2-5
D: .
size: .
CDR3: CASSLLPVETQYF
DNA: TGTGCCAGCAGCCTCCTACCGGTGGAGACCCAGTACTTC

V: TRBV29-1
J: TRBJ2-5
D: .
size: .
CDR3: CSVESSIQETQYF
DNA: TGCAGCGTTGAGTCCTCAATCCAGGAGACCCAGTACTTC

V: TRBV19
J: TRBJ1-3
D: .
size: .
CDR3: CASRPPGGRSGNTIYF
DNA: TGTGCCAGTAGACCGCCGGGGGGCCGCTCTGGAAACACCATATATTTT

V: TRBV7-3
J: TRBJ2-7
D: .
size: .
CDR3: CASSLFRDSYEQYF
DNA: TGTGCCAGCAGCTTATTCAGGGACTCCTACGAGCAGTACTTC

V: TRBV29-1
J: TRBJ1-4
D: TRBD1
size: .
CDR3: CSASPGTGLNEKLFF
DNA: TGCAGCGCCTCTCCCGGGACAGGGTTAAATGAAAAACTGTTTTTT

V: TRBV25-1
J: TRBJ2-6
D: TRBD2
size: .
CDR3: CASSESSGRGSGANVLTF
DNA: TGTGCCAGCAGTGAATCCTCGGGGAGGGGATCTGGGGCCAACGTCCTGACTTTC

V: TRBV4-1
J: TRBJ2-5
D: .
size: .
CDR3: CASSQDIRKQETQYF
DNA: TGCGCCAGCAGCCAAGATATAAGGAAACAAGAGACCCAGTACTTC